The 7 T cell receptor beta chains presented below share a single source sample, sequenced in a study of T-cell reconstitution after alpha-beta-depleted transplantation in children. Unique molecular identifiers were incorporated into the prepared TCRbeta library. In TCRdb, the PCR reads were re-called with MiXCR into one record per CDR3 protein. The table records 250,000 to 400,000 distinct CDR3 sequences, approximately 23% of them present only once. The sequencing used PBMCs, mostly from graft donor cells, collected 180 days after TCRalphabeta/CD19-depleted stem cell transplant. The receptors here all came from a male patient younger than 18 who had a stem cell transplant for acute lymphoblastic leukemia, so the T cells may come from the graft donor.

This clonotype was seen more than once but under ten times. V is TRBV5-1 and J is TRBJ1-2; D call uncertain. This CDR3 spans 14 amino acids. Germline-derived CDR1 and CDR2 are SGHRS and YFSETQ. Trimming removed 0 bases at V and 0 bases at J, with 6 bases between. The DNA of the CDR3 is TGCGCCAGCAGCTTGGGACCTCCTAACTATGGCTACACCTTC. The encoded protein is CASSLGPPNYGYTF.

CDR3 coding DNA: TGCAGTGCTAGAGCACCAATCTACGAGCAGTACTTC. Its protein is CSARAPIYEQYF. The gene calls are TRBV20-1 and TRBJ2-7, with no clear D. The germline V gene encodes CDR1 DFQATT and CDR2 SNEGSKA (reference sequence). The V gene lost 1 base and the J gene lost 3 bases, with 7 bases spanning the gap. The CDR3 consists of 12 residues.

This chain connects TRBV24-1 to TRBJ2-7, with 8 nucleotides matching TRBD1. Germline CDR1 is KGHDR and CDR2 is SFDVKD. This CDR3 region has 15 residues. V lost 2 bases to trimming and J lost 2 bases; unmatched junction nucleotides: 4. In DNA form, the CDR3 reads TGTGCCACCAGTGATTCAGGGACAGGCCCCTACGAGCAGTACTTC. Translation gives CATSDSGTGPYEQYF.

This clonotype appeared many times. The chain is built from TRBV12-3 or TRBV12-4 and TRBJ1-1; D might be TRBD1 (6 bases). Trimming took off 7 bases at V and 1 base at J, with 10 bases between the two ends. The CDR3 has 13 residues. CDR3 amino acids: CASTLDRNTEAFF. DNA of the CDR3: TGTGCCAGCACTCTGGACAGGAACACTGAAGCTTTCTTT.

This clonotype was seen many times. This sequence joins TRBV5-1 and TRBJ2-7, with D maybe TRBD2 (5 bases). Per germline, CDR1 SGHRS and CDR2 YFSETQ. The ends were cut back, 5 bases at V and 5 bases at J, with 11 bases in the middle. The CDR3 is made up of 12 amino acids. The CDR3 coding sequence is TGCGCCAGCAGAGTCGGGAATAACGAGCAGTACTTC. It translates to CASRVGNNEQYF.

As regards this clonotype: One end of the junction is discordant with germline, which a read error may explain. The J gene is TRBJ1-3, the V gene TRBV6-6, with D unclear. Germline values: CDR1 MNHNY, CDR2 SVGAGI (reference sequence). CDR3 length equals 9 residues. CDR3 amino acids: CASITGQAF. DNA for the CDR3: TGTGCCAGCATCACCGGGCAAGCCTTT.

V and J are TRBV7-9 and TRBJ2-1, with a tentative D call TRBD2 (6 bases). The CDR3 contains 13 residues. Germline CDR1 reads SEHNR; CDR2 reads FQNEAQ (reference sequence). Trimming removed 5 bases at V and 7 bases at J, with 12 bases between. The DNA for the CDR3 is TGTGCCAGCAGCATACCTGGAGGGAATGAGCAGTTCTTC. Translating it yields CASSIPGGNEQFF.